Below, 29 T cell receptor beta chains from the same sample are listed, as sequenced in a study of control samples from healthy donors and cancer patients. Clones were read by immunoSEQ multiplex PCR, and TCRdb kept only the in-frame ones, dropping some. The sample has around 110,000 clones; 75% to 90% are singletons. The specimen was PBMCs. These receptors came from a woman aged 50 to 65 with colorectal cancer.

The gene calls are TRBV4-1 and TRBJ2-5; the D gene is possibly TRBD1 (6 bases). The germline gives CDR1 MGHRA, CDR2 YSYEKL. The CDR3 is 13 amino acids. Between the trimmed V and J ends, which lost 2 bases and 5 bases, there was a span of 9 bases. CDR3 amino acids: CASSQWGRETQYF. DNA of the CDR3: TGCGCCAGCAGCCAATGGGGGCGGGAGACCCAGTACTTC.

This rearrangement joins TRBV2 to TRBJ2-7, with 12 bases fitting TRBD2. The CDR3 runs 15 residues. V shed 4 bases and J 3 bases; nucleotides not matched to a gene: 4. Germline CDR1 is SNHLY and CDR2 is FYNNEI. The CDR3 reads CASSATSGGSYEQYF. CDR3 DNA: TGTGCCAGCAGTGCTACTAGCGGGGGGAGCTACGAGCAGTACTTC.

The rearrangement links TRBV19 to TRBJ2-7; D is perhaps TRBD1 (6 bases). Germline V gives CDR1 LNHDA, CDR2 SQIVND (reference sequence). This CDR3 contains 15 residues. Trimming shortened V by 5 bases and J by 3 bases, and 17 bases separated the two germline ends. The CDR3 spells CASSRTQGVDYEQYF. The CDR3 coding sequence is TGTGCCAGTAGTCGGACACAGGGAGTGGACTACGAGCAGTACTTC. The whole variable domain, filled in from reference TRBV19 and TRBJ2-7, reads DGGITQSPKYLFRKEGQNVTLSCEQNLNHDAMYWYRQDPGQGLRLIYYSQIVNDFQKGDIAEGYSVSREKKESFPLTVTSAQKNPTAFYLCASSRTQGVDYEQYFGPGTRLTVT.

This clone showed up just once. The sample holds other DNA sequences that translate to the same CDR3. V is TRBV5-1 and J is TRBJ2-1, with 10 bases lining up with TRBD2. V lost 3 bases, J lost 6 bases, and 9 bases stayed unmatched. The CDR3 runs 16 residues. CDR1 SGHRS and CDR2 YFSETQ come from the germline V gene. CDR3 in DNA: TGCGCCAGCAGCTGGGGGAGCGGGGGGGCCGCCAATGAGCAGTTCTTC. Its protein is CASSWGSGGAANEQFF.

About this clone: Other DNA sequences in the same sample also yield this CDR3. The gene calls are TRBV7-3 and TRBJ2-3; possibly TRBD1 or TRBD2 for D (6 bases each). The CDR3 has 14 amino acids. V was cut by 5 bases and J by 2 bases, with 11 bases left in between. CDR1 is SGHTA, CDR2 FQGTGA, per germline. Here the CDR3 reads CASSPRGATDTQYF. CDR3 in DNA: TGTGCCAGCAGCCCGAGGGGGGCCACAGATACGCAGTATTTT.

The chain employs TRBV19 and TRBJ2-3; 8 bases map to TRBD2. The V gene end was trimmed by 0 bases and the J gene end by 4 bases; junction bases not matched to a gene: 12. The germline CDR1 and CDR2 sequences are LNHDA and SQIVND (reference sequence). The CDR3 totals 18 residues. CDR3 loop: CASSIDSGTGGPSDTQYF. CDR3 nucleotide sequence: TGTGCCAGTAGTATAGATTCGGGGACGGGGGGGCCCTCAGATACGCAGTATTTT.

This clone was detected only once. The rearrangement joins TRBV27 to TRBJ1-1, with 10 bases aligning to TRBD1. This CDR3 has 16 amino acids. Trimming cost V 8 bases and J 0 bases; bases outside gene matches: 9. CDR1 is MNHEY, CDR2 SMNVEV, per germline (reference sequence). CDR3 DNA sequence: TGTGCCAGCGGCGGGACAGGGGCCACCATGAACACTGAAGCTTTCTTT. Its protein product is CASGGTGATMNTEAFF.

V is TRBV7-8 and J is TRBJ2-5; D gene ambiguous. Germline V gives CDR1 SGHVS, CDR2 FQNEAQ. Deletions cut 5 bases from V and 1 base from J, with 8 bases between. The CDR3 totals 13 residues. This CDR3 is CASSRTGQETQYF. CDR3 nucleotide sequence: TGTGCCAGCAGCCGTACGGGCCAAGAGACCCAGTACTTC.

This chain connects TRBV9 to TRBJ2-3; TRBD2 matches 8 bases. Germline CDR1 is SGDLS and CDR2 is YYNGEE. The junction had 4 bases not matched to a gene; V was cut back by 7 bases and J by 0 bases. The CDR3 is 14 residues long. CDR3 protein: CASSRGDSTDTQYF. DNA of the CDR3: TGTGCCAGCTCGCGGGGGGACAGCACAGATACGCAGTATTTT.

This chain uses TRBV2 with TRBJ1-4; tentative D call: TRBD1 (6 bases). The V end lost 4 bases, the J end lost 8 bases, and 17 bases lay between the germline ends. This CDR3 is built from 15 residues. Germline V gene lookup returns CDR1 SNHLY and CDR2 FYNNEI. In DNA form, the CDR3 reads TGTGCCAGCAGTGTAATGGGGGCTCGGGGAGAAAAACTGTTTTTT. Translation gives CASSVMGARGEKLFF.

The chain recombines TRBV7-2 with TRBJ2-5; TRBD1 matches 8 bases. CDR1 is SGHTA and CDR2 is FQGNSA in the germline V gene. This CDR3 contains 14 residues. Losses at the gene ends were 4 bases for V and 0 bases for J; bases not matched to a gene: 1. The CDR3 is CASSYRGYQETQYF. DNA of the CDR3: TGTGCCAGCAGCTACAGGGGGTACCAAGAGACCCAGTACTTC.

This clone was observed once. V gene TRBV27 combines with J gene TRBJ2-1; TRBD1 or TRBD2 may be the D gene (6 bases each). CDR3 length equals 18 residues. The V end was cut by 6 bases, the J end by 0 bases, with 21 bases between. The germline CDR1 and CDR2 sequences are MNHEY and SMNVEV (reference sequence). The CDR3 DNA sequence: TGTGCCAGCAGATCGAACCTAGGGGGGCAGTTCTCCTACAATGAGCAGTTCTTC. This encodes CASRSNLGGQFSYNEQFF.

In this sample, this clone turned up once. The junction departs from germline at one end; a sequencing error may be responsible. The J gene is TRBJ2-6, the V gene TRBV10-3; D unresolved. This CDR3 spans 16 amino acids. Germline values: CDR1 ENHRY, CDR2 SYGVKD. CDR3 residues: CATSPPGNSGANVLTF. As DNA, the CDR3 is TGTGCCACCAGTCCCCCCGGAAACTCTGGGGCCAACGTCCTGACTTTC.

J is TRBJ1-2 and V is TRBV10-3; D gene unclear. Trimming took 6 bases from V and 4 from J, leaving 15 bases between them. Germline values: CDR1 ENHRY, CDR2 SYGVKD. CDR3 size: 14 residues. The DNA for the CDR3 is TGTGCCATCAGGAATGATTTGGCCGCCTATGGCTACACCTTC. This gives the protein CAIRNDLAAYGYTF.

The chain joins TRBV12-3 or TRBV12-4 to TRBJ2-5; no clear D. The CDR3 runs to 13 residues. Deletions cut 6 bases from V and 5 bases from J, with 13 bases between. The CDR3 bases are TGTGCCAGCAGCGACGAACTACGGGAGACCCAGTACTTC. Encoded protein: CASSDELRETQYF.

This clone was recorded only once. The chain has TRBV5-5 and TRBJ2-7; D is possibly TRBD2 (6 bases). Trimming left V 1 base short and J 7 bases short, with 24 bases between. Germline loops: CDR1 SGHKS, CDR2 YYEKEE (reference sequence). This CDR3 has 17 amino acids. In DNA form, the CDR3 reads TGTGCCAGCAGCTTGTTAATGGTCCAGGGCGGTGCGGGGGAGCAGTACTTC. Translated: CASSLLMVQGGAGEQYF.

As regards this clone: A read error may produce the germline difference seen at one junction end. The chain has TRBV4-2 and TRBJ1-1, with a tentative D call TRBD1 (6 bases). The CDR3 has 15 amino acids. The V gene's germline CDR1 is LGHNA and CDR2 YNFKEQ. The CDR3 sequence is CVSSQDTGPNTEAFF. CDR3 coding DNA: TGTGTCAGCAGCCAGGACACAGGGCCGAACACTGAAGCTTTCTTT.

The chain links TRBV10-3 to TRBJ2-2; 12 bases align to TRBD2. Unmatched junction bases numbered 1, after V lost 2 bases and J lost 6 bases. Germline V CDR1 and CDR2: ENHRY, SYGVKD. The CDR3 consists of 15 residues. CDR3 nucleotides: TGTGCCATCAGTGAGCTAGCGGGGGGGCCCGGGGAGCTGTTTTTT. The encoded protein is CAISELAGGPGELFF.

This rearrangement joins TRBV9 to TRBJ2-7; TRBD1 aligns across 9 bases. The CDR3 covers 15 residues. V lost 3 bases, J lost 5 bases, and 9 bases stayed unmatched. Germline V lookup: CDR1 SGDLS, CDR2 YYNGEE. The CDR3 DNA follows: TGTGCCAGCAGCGCAGAACAGGGGGCGTTGGACGAGCAGTACTTC. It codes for CASSAEQGALDEQYF. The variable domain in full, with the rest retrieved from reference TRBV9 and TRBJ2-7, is DSGVTQTPKHLITATGQRVTLRCSPRSGDLSVYWYQQSLDQGLQFLIQYYNGEERAKGNILERFSAQQFPDLHSELNLSSLELGDSALYFCASSAEQGALDEQYFGPGTRLTVT.

The chain's CDR3 is CASSSNHLARSNQPQHF. As DNA, the CDR3 is TGTGCCAGCAGCTCCAATCACCTGGCACGTAGCAATCAGCCCCAGCATTTT. The chain carries TRBV7-8 and TRBJ1-5; D is unclear. This CDR3 region has 17 residues. The ends were cut back, 4 bases at V and 0 bases at J, with 16 bases in the middle. Germline CDR1 and CDR2: SGHVS and FQNEAQ. The full variable domain, with the rest looked up from reference TRBV7-8 and TRBJ1-5, is GAGVSQSPRYKVAKRGQDVALRCDPISGHVSLFWYQQALGQGPEFLTYFQNEAQLDKSGLPSDRFFAERPEGSVSTLKIQRTQQEDSAVYLCASSSNHLARSNQPQHFGDGTRLSIL.

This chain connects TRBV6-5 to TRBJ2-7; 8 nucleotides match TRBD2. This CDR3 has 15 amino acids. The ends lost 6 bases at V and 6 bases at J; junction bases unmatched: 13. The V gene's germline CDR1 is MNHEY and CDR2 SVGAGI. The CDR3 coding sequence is TGTGCCAGCAGGACCTTAGCGGGGTCTCCGGGCGAGCAGTACTTC. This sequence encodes CASRTLAGSPGEQYF.

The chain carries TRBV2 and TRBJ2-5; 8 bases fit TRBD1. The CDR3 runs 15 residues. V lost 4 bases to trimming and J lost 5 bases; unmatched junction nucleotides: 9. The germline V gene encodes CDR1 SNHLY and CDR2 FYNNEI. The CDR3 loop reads CASSVDRGFAETQYF. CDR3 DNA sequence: TGTGCCAGCAGTGTTGACAGGGGTTTTGCGGAGACCCAGTACTTC.

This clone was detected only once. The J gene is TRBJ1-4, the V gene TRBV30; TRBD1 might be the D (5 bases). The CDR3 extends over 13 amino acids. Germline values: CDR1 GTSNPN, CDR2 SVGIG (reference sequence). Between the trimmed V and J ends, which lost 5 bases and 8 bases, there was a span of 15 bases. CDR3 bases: TGTGCCTGGGCGCAGGGCTTCACCGAAAAACTGTTTTTT. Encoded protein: CAWAQGFTEKLFF.

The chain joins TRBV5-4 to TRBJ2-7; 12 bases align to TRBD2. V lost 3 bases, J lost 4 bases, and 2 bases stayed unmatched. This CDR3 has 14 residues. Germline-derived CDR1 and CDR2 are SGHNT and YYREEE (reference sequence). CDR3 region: CASSSGTSGYEQYF. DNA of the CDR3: TGTGCCAGCAGCTCCGGGACTAGCGGGTACGAGCAGTACTTC. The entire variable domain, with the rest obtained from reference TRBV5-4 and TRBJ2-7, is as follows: ETGVTQSPTHLIKTRGQQVTLRCSSQSGHNTVSWYQQALGQGPQFIFQYYREEENGRGNFPPRFSGLQFPNYSSELNVNALELDDSALYLCASSSGTSGYEQYFGPGTRLTVT.

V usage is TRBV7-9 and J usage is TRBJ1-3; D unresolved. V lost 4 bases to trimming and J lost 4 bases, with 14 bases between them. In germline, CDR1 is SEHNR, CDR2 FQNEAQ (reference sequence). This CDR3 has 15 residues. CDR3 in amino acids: CASSSMGGPGNTIYF. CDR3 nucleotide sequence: TGTGCCAGCAGCTCAATGGGCGGCCCGGGAAACACCATATATTTT.

CDR3 region: CASSLAGMNTEAFF. CDR3 DNA: TGTGCCAGCAGCCTTGCGGGCATGAACACTGAAGCTTTCTTT. The rearrangement joins TRBV16 to TRBJ1-1; no clear D gene. Germline CDR1 KGHSY, CDR2 FQNENV. This CDR3 region has 14 residues. The V end was cut by 4 bases, the J end by 0 bases, with 9 bases between.

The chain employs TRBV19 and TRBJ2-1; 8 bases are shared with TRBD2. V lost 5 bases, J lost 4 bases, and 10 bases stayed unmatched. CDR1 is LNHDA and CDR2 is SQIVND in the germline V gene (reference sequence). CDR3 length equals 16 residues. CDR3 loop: CASSQSSGIVYNEQFF. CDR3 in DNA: TGTGCCAGTAGTCAAAGTAGCGGGATAGTATACAATGAGCAGTTCTTC.

The CDR3 bases are TGTGCCAGTAGGGGTGGAGGGGACGAGCAGTACTTC. It yields the protein CASRGGGDEQYF. The chain combines TRBV19 with TRBJ2-7; perhaps TRBD2 as D (6 bases). The length of the CDR3 is 12 residues. The germline V gene has CDR1 LNHDA and CDR2 SQIVND (reference sequence). V lost 6 bases, J lost 5 bases, and 11 bases lay in between.

The CDR3 region has the DNA TGTGCCAGCAGCTTGGAGGCAGGGCAAGAGACCCAGTACTTC. The encoded protein is CASSLEAGQETQYF. The chain couples TRBV5-4 to TRBJ2-5; D might be TRBD1 (5 bases). Per germline, CDR1 SGHNT and CDR2 YYREEE (reference sequence). Trimming removed 0 bases from V and 2 bases from J, with 8 bases in between. There are 14 residues in the CDR3. Supplemented by reference TRBV5-4 and TRBJ2-5, the full variable domain reads ETGVTQSPTHLIKTRGQQVTLRCSSQSGHNTVSWYQQALGQGPQFIFQYYREEENGRGNFPPRFSGLQFPNYSSELNVNALELDDSALYLCASSLEAGQETQYFGPGTRLLVL.